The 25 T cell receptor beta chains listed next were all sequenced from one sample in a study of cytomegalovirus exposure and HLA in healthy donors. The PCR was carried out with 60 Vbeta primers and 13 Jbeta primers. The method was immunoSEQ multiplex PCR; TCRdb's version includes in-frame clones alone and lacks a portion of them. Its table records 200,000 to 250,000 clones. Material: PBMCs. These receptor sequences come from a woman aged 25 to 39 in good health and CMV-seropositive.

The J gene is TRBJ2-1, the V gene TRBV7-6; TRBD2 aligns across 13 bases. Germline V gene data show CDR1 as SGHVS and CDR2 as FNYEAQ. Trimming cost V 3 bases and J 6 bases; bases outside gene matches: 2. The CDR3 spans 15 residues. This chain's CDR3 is CASSLGLAGTNEQFF. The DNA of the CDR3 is TGTGCCAGCAGCTTGGGACTAGCGGGAACCAATGAGCAGTTCTTC. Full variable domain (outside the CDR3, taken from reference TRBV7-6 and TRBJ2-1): GAGVSQSPRYKVTKRGQDVALRCDPISGHVSLYWYRQALGQGPEFLTYFNYEAQQDKSGLPNDRFSAERPEGSISTLTIQRTEQRDSAMYRCASSLGLAGTNEQFFGPGTRLTVL.

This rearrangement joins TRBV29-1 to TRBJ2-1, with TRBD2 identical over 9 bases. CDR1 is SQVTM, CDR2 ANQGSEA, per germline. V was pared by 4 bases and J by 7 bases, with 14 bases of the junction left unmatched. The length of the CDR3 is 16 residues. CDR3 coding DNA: TGCAGCGTTGCCCCTCGCTTAGCGGGAGTTCGGAATGAGCAGTTCTTC. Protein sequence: CSVAPRLAGVRNEQFF.

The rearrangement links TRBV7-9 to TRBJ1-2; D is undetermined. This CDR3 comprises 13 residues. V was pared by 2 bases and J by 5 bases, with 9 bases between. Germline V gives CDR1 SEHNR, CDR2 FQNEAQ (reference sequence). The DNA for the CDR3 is TGTGCCAGCAGCTTAAGGTCAGGTTATGGCTACACCTTC. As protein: CASSLRSGYGYTF.

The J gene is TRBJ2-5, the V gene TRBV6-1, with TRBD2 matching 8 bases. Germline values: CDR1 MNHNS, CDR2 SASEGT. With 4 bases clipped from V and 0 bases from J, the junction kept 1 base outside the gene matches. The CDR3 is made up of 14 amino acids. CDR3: CASSAGGDQETQYF. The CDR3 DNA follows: TGTGCCAGCAGTGCGGGGGGGGACCAAGAGACCCAGTACTTC.

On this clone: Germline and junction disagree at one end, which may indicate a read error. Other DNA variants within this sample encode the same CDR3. CDR3 nucleotides: TGTGCCAGCTCCCCGGGACTAGTAAACTACGAACAGTACTTC. Translated: CASSPGLVNYEQYF. The V call is TRBV18, the J call TRBJ2-7; 8 positions match TRBD2. Germline lookup yields CDR1 KGHSH and CDR2 LQKENI. There are 14 residues in the CDR3.

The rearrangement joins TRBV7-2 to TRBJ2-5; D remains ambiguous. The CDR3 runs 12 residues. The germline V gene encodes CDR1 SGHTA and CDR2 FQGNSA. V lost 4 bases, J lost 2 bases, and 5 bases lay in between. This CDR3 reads CASSSIQETQYF. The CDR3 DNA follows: TGTGCCAGCAGCTCTATTCAAGAGACCCAGTACTTC.

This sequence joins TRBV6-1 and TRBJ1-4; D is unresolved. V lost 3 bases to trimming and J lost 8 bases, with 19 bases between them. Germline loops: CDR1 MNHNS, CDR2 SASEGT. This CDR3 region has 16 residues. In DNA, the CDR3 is TGTGCCAGCAGTGACCGGGTGGCGAACATGCGGGAAAAACTGTTTTTT. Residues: CASSDRVANMREKLFF.

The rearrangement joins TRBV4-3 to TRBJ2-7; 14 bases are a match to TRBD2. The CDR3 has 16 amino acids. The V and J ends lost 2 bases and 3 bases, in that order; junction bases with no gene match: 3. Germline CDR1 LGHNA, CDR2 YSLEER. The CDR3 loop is CASSQTGTSGSYEQYF. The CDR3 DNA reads TGCGCCAGCAGCCAAACCGGGACTAGCGGGAGCTACGAGCAGTACTTC.

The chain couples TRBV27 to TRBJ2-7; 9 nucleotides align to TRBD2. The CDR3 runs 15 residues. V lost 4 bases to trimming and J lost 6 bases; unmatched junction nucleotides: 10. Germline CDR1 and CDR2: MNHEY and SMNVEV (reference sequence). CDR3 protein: CASSSLGSGRTEQYF. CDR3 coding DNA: TGTGCCAGCAGTTCCTTGGGGAGCGGGAGGACCGAGCAGTACTTC.

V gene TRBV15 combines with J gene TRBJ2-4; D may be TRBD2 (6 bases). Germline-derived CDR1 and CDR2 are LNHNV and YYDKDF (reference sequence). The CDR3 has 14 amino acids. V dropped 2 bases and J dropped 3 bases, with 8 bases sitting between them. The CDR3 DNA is TGTGCCACCAGCAGATGGGACTTCAAAAACATTCAGTACTTC. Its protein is CATSRWDFKNIQYF.

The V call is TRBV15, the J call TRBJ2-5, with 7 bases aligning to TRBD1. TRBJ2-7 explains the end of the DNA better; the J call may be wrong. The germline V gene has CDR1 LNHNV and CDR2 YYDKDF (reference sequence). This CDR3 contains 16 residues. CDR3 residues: CATSRDTGAASYEQYF. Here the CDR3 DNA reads TGTGCCACCAGCAGAGATACAGGGGCTGCGTCCTACGAGCAGTACTTC.

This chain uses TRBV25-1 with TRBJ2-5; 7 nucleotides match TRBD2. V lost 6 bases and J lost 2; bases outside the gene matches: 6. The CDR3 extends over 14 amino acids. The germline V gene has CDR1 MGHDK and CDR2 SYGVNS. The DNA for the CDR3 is TGTGCCAGCAGCCCTGGGGGGGGACAAGAGACCCAGTACTTC. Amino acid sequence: CASSPGGGQETQYF. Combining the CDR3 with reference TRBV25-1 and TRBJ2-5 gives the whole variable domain EADIYQTPRYLVIGTGKKITLECSQTMGHDKMYWYQQDPGMELHLIHYSYGVNSTEKGDLSSESTVSRIRTEHFPLTLESARPSHTSQYLCASSPGGGQETQYFGPGTRLLVL.

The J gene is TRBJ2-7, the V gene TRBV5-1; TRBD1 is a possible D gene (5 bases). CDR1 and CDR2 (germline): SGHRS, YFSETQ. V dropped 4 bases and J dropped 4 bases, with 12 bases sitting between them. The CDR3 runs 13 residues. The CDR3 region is CASSEGVQYEQYF. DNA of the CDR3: TGCGCCAGCAGCGAAGGGGTTCAGTACGAGCAGTACTTC.

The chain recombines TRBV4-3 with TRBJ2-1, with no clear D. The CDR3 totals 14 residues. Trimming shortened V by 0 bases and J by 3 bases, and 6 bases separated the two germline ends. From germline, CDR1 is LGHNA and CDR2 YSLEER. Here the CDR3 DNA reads TGCGCCAGCAGCCAAGATGCAGTCTACAATGAGCAGTTCTTC. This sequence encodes CASSQDAVYNEQFF.

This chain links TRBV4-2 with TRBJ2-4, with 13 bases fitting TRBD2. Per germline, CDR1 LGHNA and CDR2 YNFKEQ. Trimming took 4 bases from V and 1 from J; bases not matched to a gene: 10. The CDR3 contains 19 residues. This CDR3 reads CASSRLLAGGPLAKNIQYF. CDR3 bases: TGTGCCAGCAGCCGATTACTAGCGGGGGGGCCTCTTGCCAAAAACATTCAGTACTTC.

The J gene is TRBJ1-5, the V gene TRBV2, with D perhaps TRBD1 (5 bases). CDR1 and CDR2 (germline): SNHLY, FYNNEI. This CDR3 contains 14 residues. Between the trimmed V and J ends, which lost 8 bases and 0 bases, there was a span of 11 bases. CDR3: CASAGPYSNQPQHF. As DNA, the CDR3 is TGTGCCAGCGCAGGGCCCTATAGCAATCAGCCCCAGCATTTT.

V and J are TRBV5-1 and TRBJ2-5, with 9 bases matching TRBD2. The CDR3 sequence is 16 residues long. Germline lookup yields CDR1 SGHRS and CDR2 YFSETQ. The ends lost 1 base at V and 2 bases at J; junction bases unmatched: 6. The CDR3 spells CASSLRGAGGQETQYF. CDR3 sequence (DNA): TGCGCCAGCAGCTTGAGAGGAGCGGGGGGTCAAGAGACCCAGTACTTC.

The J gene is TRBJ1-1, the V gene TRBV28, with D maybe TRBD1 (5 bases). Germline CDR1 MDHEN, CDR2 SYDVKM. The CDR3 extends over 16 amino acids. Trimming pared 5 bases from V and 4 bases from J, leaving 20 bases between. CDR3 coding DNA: TGTGCCAGCAGTCAACCCCTCAGGGTGTCATTCACTGAAGCTTTCTTT. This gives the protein CASSQPLRVSFTEAFF.

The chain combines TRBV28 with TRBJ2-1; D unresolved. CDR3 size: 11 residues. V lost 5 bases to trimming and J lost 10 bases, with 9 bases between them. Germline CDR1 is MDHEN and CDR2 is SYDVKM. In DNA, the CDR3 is TGTGCCAGCAGTCGAGAGAGGGAGCAGTTCTTC. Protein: CASSREREQFF.

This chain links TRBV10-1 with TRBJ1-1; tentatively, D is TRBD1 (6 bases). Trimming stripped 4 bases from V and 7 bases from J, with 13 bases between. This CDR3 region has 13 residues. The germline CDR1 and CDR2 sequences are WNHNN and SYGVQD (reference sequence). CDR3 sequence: CASSATGSLEAFF. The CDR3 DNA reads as TGCGCCAGCAGTGCAACAGGGAGTCTTGAAGCTTTCTTT.

CDR3 region: CASRGQWNQPQHF. Here the CDR3 DNA reads TGTGCCAGCAGGGGACAATGGAATCAGCCCCAGCATTTT. The J gene is TRBJ1-5, the V gene TRBV27; TRBD1 is a possible D gene (6 bases). The CDR3 consists of 13 residues. Trimming stripped 6 bases from V and 4 bases from J, with 10 bases between. From germline, CDR1 is MNHEY and CDR2 SMNVEV (reference sequence).

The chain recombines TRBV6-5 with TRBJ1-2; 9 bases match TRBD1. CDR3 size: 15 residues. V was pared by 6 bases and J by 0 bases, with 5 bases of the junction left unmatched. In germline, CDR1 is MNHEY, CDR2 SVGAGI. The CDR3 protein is CASSGQGRANYGYTF. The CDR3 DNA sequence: TGTGCCAGCAGCGGACAGGGGAGAGCTAACTATGGCTACACCTTC.

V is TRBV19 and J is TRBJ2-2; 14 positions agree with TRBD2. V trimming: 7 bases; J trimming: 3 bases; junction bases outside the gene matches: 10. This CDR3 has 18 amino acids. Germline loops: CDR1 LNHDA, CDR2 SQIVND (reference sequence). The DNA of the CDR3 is TGTGCCAGTACCATAGGACTAGCGGGAGGCCTATACACCGGGGAGCTGTTTTTT. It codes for CASTIGLAGGLYTGELFF.

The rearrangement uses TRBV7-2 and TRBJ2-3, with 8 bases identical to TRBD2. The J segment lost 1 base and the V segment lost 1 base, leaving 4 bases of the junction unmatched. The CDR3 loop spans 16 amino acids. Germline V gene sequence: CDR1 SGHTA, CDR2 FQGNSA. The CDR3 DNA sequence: TGTGCCAGCAGCTTAGTTGCGGGGGGTGGCACAGATACGCAGTATTTT. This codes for CASSLVAGGGTDTQYF.

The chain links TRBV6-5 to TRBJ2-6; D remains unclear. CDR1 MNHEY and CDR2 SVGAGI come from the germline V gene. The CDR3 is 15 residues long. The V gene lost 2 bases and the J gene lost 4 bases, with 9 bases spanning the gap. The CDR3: CASSYGAGGANVLTF. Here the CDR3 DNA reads TGTGCCAGCAGTTACGGTGCCGGGGGGGCCAACGTCCTGACTTTC.